Shown below are 16 T cell receptor beta chains from a single sample sequenced in a study of response to subunit inactivated influenza vaccine. TCRdb re-called the RT-PCR reads through MiXCR, storing one row per CDR3 protein. Of 500,000 to 750,000 distinct CDR3 sequences listed, 14% are singletons. The sequencing used PBMCs from blood, collected 11 to 12 days after vaccination. These receptors were collected from a man in his fifties who received an inactivated influenza vaccine.

This clonotype appeared a few times. The rearrangement joins TRBV24-1 to TRBJ2-2, with 9 positions matching TRBD1. This CDR3 is 16 amino acids long. The ends lost 4 bases at V and 6 bases at J; junction bases unmatched: 8. Per the germline V gene, CDR1 is KGHDR and CDR2 is SFDVKD. CDR3 protein: CATSDLTGTGSGELFF. In nucleotides, the CDR3 is TGTGCCACCAGTGACCTCACCGGGACAGGGTCCGGGGAGCTGTTTTTT.

V gene TRBV20-1 combines with J gene TRBJ2-3; TRBD2 agrees at 10 bases. CDR1 and CDR2 (germline): DFQATT, SNEGSKA (reference sequence). The CDR3 length is 14 residues. The trim removed 5 bases at V and 2 bases at J, leaving 4 bases unmatched. The CDR3 spells CSALAGGYTDTQYF. The CDR3 coding sequence is TGCAGTGCTTTAGCGGGGGGCTACACAGATACGCAGTATTTT.

The chain uses TRBV12-3 or TRBV12-4 and TRBJ1-2, with D perhaps matching TRBD1 (5 bases). This CDR3 comprises 15 residues. V dropped 1 base and J dropped 0 bases, with 9 bases sitting between them. The CDR3 nucleotides read TGTGCCAGCAGTTTAGGGGGCAGCTCTAACTATGGCTACACCTTC. Residues: CASSLGGSSNYGYTF.

This clonotype was counted only a few times. This rearrangement joins TRBV9 to TRBJ2-7; 11 nucleotides align to TRBD1. Germline V lookup: CDR1 SGDLS, CDR2 YYNGEE. J was trimmed by 5 bases and V by 4 bases; bases with no gene match: 8. The CDR3 contains 15 residues. The DNA for the CDR3 is TGTGCCAGCAGCCCTCGGACAGGGGGCTTGGACGAGCAGTACTTC. Residues: CASSPRTGGLDEQYF. Drawing the rest from reference TRBV9 and TRBJ2-7, the complete variable domain is DSGVTQTPKHLITATGQRVTLRCSPRSGDLSVYWYQQSLDQGLQFLIQYYNGEERAKGNILERFSAQQFPDLHSELNLSSLELGDSALYFCASSPRTGGLDEQYFGPGTRLTVT.

The chain carries TRBV20-1 and TRBJ1-1; 9 bases fit TRBD1. Germline V gene lookup returns CDR1 DFQATT and CDR2 SNEGSKA (reference sequence). J lost 5 bases, V lost 3 bases, and 4 bases had no gene match. The CDR3 has 13 residues. The CDR3 region is CSARDRGSTEAFF. The CDR3 DNA is TGCAGTGCTAGGGACAGGGGTAGTACTGAAGCTTTCTTT.

This clonotype was observed a few times. This chain connects TRBV20-1 to TRBJ2-3, with a weak D call TRBD2 (6 bases). The CDR3 contains 16 residues. Germline CDR1 and CDR2: DFQATT and SNEGSKA (reference sequence). Trimming removed 1 base from V and 0 bases from J, with 14 bases in between. CDR3 amino acids: CSARGIRGLSTDTQYF. In DNA, the CDR3 is TGCAGTGCTAGAGGTATTCGGGGACTGAGCACAGATACGCAGTATTTT.

The chain is built from TRBV11-2 and TRBJ2-7; D gene uncertain. Germline V gives CDR1 SGHAT, CDR2 FQNNGV. The CDR3 runs to 16 residues. V lost 0 bases to trimming and J lost 4 bases, with 16 bases between them. CDR3 DNA: TGTGCCAGCAGCTTAGAACGTACACCCTCCCCTTACGAGCAGTACTTC. Its translation is CASSLERTPSPYEQYF.

The chain employs TRBV15 and TRBJ2-7; TRBD2 might be the D (5 bases). Germline V gene sequence: CDR1 LNHNV, CDR2 YYDKDF (reference sequence). CDR3 size: 16 residues. V dropped 1 base and J dropped 5 bases, with 18 bases sitting between them. DNA for the CDR3: TGTGCCACCAGCAGAGGGGGAGCCTTACGTTGGCACGAGCAGTACTTC. Translating it yields CATSRGGALRWHEQYF.

The CDR3 loop is CATRVDLLEETQYF. For the CDR3, the DNA is TGTGCCACCAGGGTAGACCTTTTGGAAGAGACCCAGTACTTC. The chain carries TRBV15 and TRBJ2-5; the D is unclear. The length of the CDR3 is 14 residues. Germline lookup yields CDR1 LNHNV and CDR2 YYDKDF (reference sequence). With 6 bases removed from V and 3 bases from J, the gap between germline ends came to 14 bases.

The chain combines TRBV6-2 or TRBV6-3 with TRBJ2-5, with TRBD2 matching 12 bases. Germline trimming cut 5 bases from V and 4 bases from J; bases unmatched to any gene: 8. Germline V gene sequence: CDR1 MNHEY, CDR2 SVGEGT. CDR3 length: 16 amino acids. CDR3 protein: CASSRLAGVIPETQYF. CDR3 nucleotides: TGTGCCAGCAGTCGACTAGCGGGAGTAATTCCAGAGACCCAGTACTTC.

The sample holds a few counts of this clonotype. V and J are TRBV29-1 and TRBJ1-2, with D tentatively TRBD1 (6 bases). The CDR3 spans 11 residues. The germline V and J ends were trimmed by 1 base and 8 bases, with 8 bases remaining between them. Germline values: CDR1 SQVTM, CDR2 ANQGSEA. The CDR3 nucleotides read TGCAGCGTTGAAGGGCAGGGGGGCTACACCTTC. As protein: CSVEGQGGYTF.

A few counts support this clonotype. J is TRBJ1-2 and V is TRBV12-3 or TRBV12-4; TRBD1 matches at 7 bases. The CDR3 is 15 residues long. With 5 bases clipped from V and 4 bases from J, the junction kept 10 bases outside the gene matches. The CDR3 region is CASSRDGQASYGYTF. The CDR3 coding sequence is TGTGCCAGCAGTCGTGATGGACAGGCCTCCTATGGCTACACCTTC.

This clonotype was observed a handful of times. The chain employs TRBV7-2 and TRBJ1-2; maybe TRBD1 (5 bases). The CDR3 extends over 14 amino acids. Trimming took 6 bases from V and 4 from J, leaving 15 bases between them. In germline, CDR1 is SGHTA, CDR2 FQGNSA. The DNA for the CDR3 is TGTGCCAGCAGACGGCAGGGAGGAATCTATGGCTACACCTTC. Its protein is CASRRQGGIYGYTF.

This clonotype was detected only a few times. This chain uses TRBV7-2 with TRBJ1-5, with 7 bases matching TRBD1. CDR1 is SGHTA and CDR2 is FQGNSA in the germline V gene. V lost 6 bases to trimming and J lost 0 bases; unmatched junction nucleotides: 5. The CDR3 runs 15 residues. The CDR3 coding sequence is TGTGCCAGCAGTTTCGACAGGGCTAGCAATCAGCCCCAGCATTTT. Translated: CASSFDRASNQPQHF. The variable domain in full, with the rest retrieved from reference TRBV7-2 and TRBJ1-5, is GAGVSQSPSNKVTEKGKDVELRCDPISGHTALYWYRQSLGQGLEFLIYFQGNSAPDKSGLPSDRFSAERTGGSVSTLTIQRTQQEDSAVYLCASSFDRASNQPQHFGDGTRLSIL.

This sequence joins TRBV7-2 and TRBJ2-7, with 8 bases aligning to TRBD1. Germline V lookup: CDR1 SGHTA, CDR2 FQGNSA. V shed 2 bases, J shed 6 bases, and the junction held 6 bases outside the gene matches. This CDR3 spans 14 amino acids. This chain's CDR3 is CASSLSWTGSEQYF. CDR3 DNA: TGTGCCAGCAGCTTAAGCTGGACAGGGAGCGAGCAGTACTTC.

The sample holds a few counts of this clonotype. This chain connects TRBV6-5 to TRBJ2-5; TRBD2 agrees at 10 bases. The CDR3 sequence is 15 residues long. In germline, CDR1 is MNHEY, CDR2 SVGAGI. The J segment lost 4 bases and the V segment lost 4 bases, leaving 6 bases of the junction unmatched. The CDR3 DNA is TGTGCCAGCAGTTGGAGCGGGAGGGCCGGAGAGACCCAGTACTTC. This gives the protein CASSWSGRAGETQYF.